This is a list of T cell receptor beta chains from one sample in a study of CD8+CD57+ T cells in acquired aplastic anemia. One entry per CDR3 protein, called by TCRdb with MiXCR from the reads. Of 310,000 or so distinct CDR3 sequences in the sample, roughly 53% were seen once. The sequencing sample was made of sorted CD4+, CD8+, or CD8+CD57+ T cells (not recorded which) from PBMCs. These receptor sequences come from a human donor with aplastic anemia. CDR3s include the opening cysteine and the closing phenylalanine or tryptophan. D genes are given only for firm matches. Not all rows give a size; the values are once, few, many and, for expanded clones, a class.

V,J,D,size,DNA,CDR3
TRBV15,TRBJ1-5,TRBD1,NA,TGTGCCACCAGCAGCCAGGGGGCAACGCAGCCCCAGCATTTT,CATSSQGATQPQHF
TRBV15,TRBJ2-2,NA,NA,TGTGCCACCAGCCCCCGTGGCAGCTTGTATACCGGGGAGCTGTTTTTT,CATSPRGSLYTGELFF
TRBV11-3,TRBJ2-2,NA,NA,TGTGCCAGCAGCTTAGCGTACCAGGGAGTCTATGAGCTGTTTTTT,CASSLAYQGVYELFF
TRBV20-1,TRBJ1-3,TRBD1,many,TGCAGTGCTAGAGACTATCCCCGCTGGGACAGGGAGAGAAACACCATATATTTT,CSARDYPRWDRERNTIYF
TRBV19,TRBJ2-7,TRBD2,few,TGTGCCAGTAGCCCTCGCCTTGGGGGGGTCTACGAGCAGTACTTC,CASSPRLGGVYEQYF
TRBV7-3,TRBJ1-2,NA,NA,TGTGCCAGCAGCTACAACAGGGATGGCTACACCTTC,CASSYNRDGYTF
TRBV20-1,TRBJ1-1,NA,NA,TGCAGTGCTAGAGATTCGGGGGCGGGTACTGAAGCTTTCTTT,CSARDSGAGTEAFF
TRBV12-3/TRBV12-4,TRBJ1-2,NA,NA,TGTGCCAGCACCGGGGGAGGCCCAAATGGCTACACCTTC,CASTGGGPNGYTF
TRBV2,TRBJ2-7,TRBD2,NA,TGTGCCAGCAGTGGGCCGGGACTAGCGGGGGGGCTCTACGAGCAGTACTTC,CASSGPGLAGGLYEQYF
TRBV10-3,TRBJ2-7,TRBD1,NA,TGTGCCATCAGGGGGGGGACAGGGTTATACGAGCAGTACTTC,CAIRGGTGLYEQYF
TRBV10-1,TRBJ2-2,TRBD1,many,TGCGCCAGCACCCCCGGCGGGACAGGGGGATCCGGGGAGCTGTTTTTT,CASTPGGTGGSGELFF
TRBV7-9,TRBJ2-7,NA,NA,TGTGCCAGCAGCTTAGGGGGGCGCTACGAGCAGCACTTC,CASSLGGRYEQHF
TRBV7-9,TRBJ2-5,NA,NA,TGTGCCAGCAGCCAATGGGGGCAGTCCCAAGAGACCCAGTACTTC,CASSQWGQSQETQYF
TRBV7-9,TRBJ1-4,NA,few,TGTGCCAGCAGCCACAGTGCAACTAATGAAAAACTGTTTTTT,CASSHSATNEKLFF
TRBV29-1,TRBJ1-1,TRBD1,NA,TGCAGCGTCGCGGGACAGGGTTTAACTGAAGCTTTCTTT,CSVAGQGLTEAFF
TRBV5-8,TRBJ1-2,NA,NA,TGTGCCAGCTCGCTCGGTTGGAACTATGGCTACACCTTC,CASSLGWNYGYTF
TRBV5-1,TRBJ1-1,NA,many,TGCGCCAGCAGACCTCAAGGTGACAGGAACACTGAAGCTTTCTTT,CASRPQGDRNTEAFF
TRBV19,TRBJ2-1,TRBD1,NA,TGTGCCAGTAGTATACAGGGGGTCTCCTACAATGAGCAGTTCTTC,CASSIQGVSYNEQFF
TRBV10-1,TRBJ2-7,NA,many,TGCGCCAGCAGTGAGTCTATCAGGGATTCCGTCTACGAGCAGTACTTC,CASSESIRDSVYEQYF
TRBV7-6,TRBJ2-5,TRBD2,NA,TGTGCCAGCAGCAAACTAGCGGGGGACCAAGAGACCCAGTACTTC,CASSKLAGDQETQYF
TRBV7-2,TRBJ1-3,NA,NA,TGTGCCAGCAGCGAACAGGACAGCTCTGGAAACACCATATATTTT,CASSEQDSSGNTIYF
TRBV20-1,TRBJ2-7,TRBD2,NA,TGCAGTGCTAGAGTGCCCCTAGCGGGCCAGTACTTC,CSARVPLAGQYF
TRBV5-1,TRBJ2-2,NA,NA,TGCGCCAGCAGCTGGGCTCCCTCGAACACCGGGGAGCTGTTTTTT,CASSWAPSNTGELFF
TRBV7-9,TRBJ2-7,NA,few,TGTGCCAGCGTAGACAACTCCTACGAGCAGTACTTC,CASVDNSYEQYF
TRBV10-2,TRBJ1-5,TRBD1,NA,TGCGCCAGCAGTGATCCTAGGACAGGCGTGAATCAGCCCCAGCATTTT,CASSDPRTGVNQPQHF
TRBV7-2,TRBJ1-2,NA,NA,TGTGCCAGCAGCTTATCGAACCCGGGACTAATGGGCTACACCTTC,CASSLSNPGLMGYTF
TRBV5-8,TRBJ1-1,TRBD1,NA,TGTGCCAGCAGCTCGGACTGGACAGGGCTCACTGAAGCTTTCTTT,CASSSDWTGLTEAFF
TRBV30,TRBJ2-2,NA,NA,TGTGCCTGGAAAGCAGGGGGAGGATTGGCCGGGGAGCTGTTTTTT,CAWKAGGGLAGELFF
TRBV2,TRBJ2-5,TRBD2,NA,TGTGCCAGCAGTGTAACTGGGGGGGGCCAAGAGACCCAGTACTTC,CASSVTGGGQETQYF
TRBV7-9,TRBJ2-5,TRBD2,once,TGTGCCAGTAGCCAAGGTTCGGGAGGCAGAGAGACCCAGTACTTC,CASSQGSGGRETQYF
TRBV7-6,TRBJ2-1,NA,many,TGTGCCAGCAGCTTAGGACAGTACAATGAGCAGTTCTTC,CASSLGQYNEQFF
TRBV4-2,TRBJ1-5,NA,many,TGTGCCAGCAGCCAAGAGGCGTCAGGTATTCCGGCCCAGCATTTT,CASSQEASGIPAQHF
TRBV15,TRBJ2-7,TRBD2,few,TGTGCCACCAGCAGAGGGGTAGCGGGGAGCTACGAGCAGTACTTC,CATSRGVAGSYEQYF
TRBV7-7,TRBJ2-2,TRBD2,many,TGTGCCAGCAACACCGTGGGGGGAGGGTATCCCGGGGAGCTGTTTTTT,CASNTVGGGYPGELFF
TRBV18,TRBJ1-2,TRBD1,NA,TGTGCCAGCTCAACCGGGACAGGGTACGGCTATGGCTACACCTTC,CASSTGTGYGYGYTF
TRBV14,TRBJ1-1,TRBD1,NA,TGTGCCAGCAGCCTACTCAGGACAGGGACTGCAGTTCTCTTT,CASSLLRTGTAVLF
TRBV5-8,TRBJ2-7,NA,many,TGTGCCAGCAGATCCCTGGGGGCTAACGAGCAGTACTTC,CASRSLGANEQYF
TRBV7-6,TRBJ2-7,NA,NA,TGTGCCAGCAGCCGGACAGACGGAAACTACGAGCAGTACTTC,CASSRTDGNYEQYF
TRBV7-3,TRBJ2-1,NA,few,TGTGCCAGCAGCTTAACGGAGAGGGGAGGTGAGCAGTTCTTC,CASSLTERGGEQFF
TRBV20-1,TRBJ2-3,TRBD2,many,TGCAGTGCTAGAGTCCCCCGGACTAGCGGTCGACCAGATACGCAGTATTTT,CSARVPRTSGRPDTQYF
TRBV20-1,TRBJ2-5,NA,many,TGCAGTGCTAGAGCCTTGTTGCGGGGTGGGGAGACCCAGTACTTC,CSARALLRGGETQYF